What follows are 19 T cell receptor beta chains derived from one specimen sequenced in a study of blood T cell repertoires in COVID-19. Sequencing was performed with immunoSEQ multiplex PCR; in TCRdb, only in-frame clones are kept and a portion is missing. The profile covers 150,000 to 200,000 clones, with around 90% appearing a single time and 0.6% to 0.8% taken by the ten largest. The sequencing sample was made of peripheral blood. The receptors were gathered from a man aged 50-59 years with acute or convalescent COVID-19.

V and J are TRBV18 and TRBJ1-1; D is perhaps TRBD1 (6 bases). The germline V gene encodes CDR1 KGHSH and CDR2 LQKENI. The CDR3 consists of 17 residues. V dropped 8 bases and J dropped 2 bases, with 24 bases sitting between them. The CDR3 region is CASTRTRGTRLNTEAFF. CDR3 DNA: TGTGCCAGCACCAGAACCAGGGGTACTCGGCTAAACACTGAAGCTTTCTTT.

This clone was counted a few times. The CDR3 here is CASSMGQGVVQPQHF. In nucleotides, the CDR3 is TGTGCCAGTAGTATGGGCCAGGGGGTGGTTCAGCCCCAGCATTTT. The rearrangement uses TRBV19 and TRBJ1-5; TRBD1 aligns across 7 bases. CDR3 length: 15 residues. Per the germline V gene, CDR1 is LNHDA and CDR2 is SQIVND (reference sequence). Trimming took 3 bases from V and 6 from J; bases not matched to a gene: 8.

The chain employs TRBV5-4 and TRBJ2-1; TRBD2 aligns across 7 bases. Looked up from germline, CDR1 is SGHNT and CDR2 is YYREEE (reference sequence). This CDR3 region has 14 residues. V dropped 6 bases and J dropped 7; count of bases not matched to a gene: 10. In DNA, the CDR3 is TGTGCCAGCAAAGCAGAGCGGGGTCGTAATGAGCAGTTCTTC. Protein: CASKAERGRNEQFF. The full variable domain, in which reference TRBV5-4 and TRBJ2-1 provide the parts outside the CDR3, is ETGVTQSPTHLIKTRGQQVTLRCSSQSGHNTVSWYQQALGQGPQFIFQYYREEENGRGNFPPRFSGLQFPNYSSELNVNALELDDSALYLCASKAERGRNEQFFGPGTRLTVL.

V is TRBV6-4 and J is TRBJ1-1; D uncertain. The CDR3 runs 14 residues. Germline V lookup: CDR1 MRHNA, CDR2 SNTAGT. Trimming left V 5 bases short and J 4 bases short, with 14 bases between. CDR3 amino acids: CASSTRGVSTEAFF. The CDR3 DNA reads as TGTGCCAGCAGTACTCGCGGAGTGAGCACTGAAGCTTTCTTT.

The chain recombines TRBV4-1 with TRBJ2-5, with 10 bases matching TRBD2. Germline loops: CDR1 MGHRA, CDR2 YSYEKL. The CDR3 covers 14 residues. V lost 3 bases, J lost 5 bases, and 3 bases stayed unmatched. Here the CDR3 reads CASSHLAGEETQYF. CDR3 in DNA: TGCGCCAGCAGCCACCTAGCGGGAGAGGAGACCCAGTACTTC.

The chain has TRBV3-1 (or the pseudogene TRBV3-2) and TRBJ1-4; no reliable D call. The CDR3 sequence is 15 residues long. CDR1 and CDR2 from the germline V gene are LGHDT and YNNKEL (reference sequence). V lost 4 bases, J lost 8 bases, and 17 bases lay in between. The CDR3 is CASSLWTQGGEKLFF. For the CDR3, the DNA is TGTGCCAGCAGCCTTTGGACTCAAGGAGGGGAAAAACTGTTTTTT.

This clone was seen a single time. The chain recombines TRBV25-1 with TRBJ1-3, with TRBD1 matching over 12 bases. The ends lost 3 bases at V and 0 bases at J; junction bases unmatched: 3. The CDR3 is 17 amino acids. CDR1 is MGHDK and CDR2 is SYGVNS in the germline V gene. The CDR3 DNA reads TGTGCCAGCAGTGACCCGGGACAGGGGGCCTCTGGAAACACCATATATTTT. It yields the protein CASSDPGQGASGNTIYF.

The genes are TRBV7-2 and TRBJ2-5; the D is unclear. This CDR3 comprises 14 residues. From germline, CDR1 is SGHTA and CDR2 FQGNSA. V was pared by 2 bases and J by 5 bases, with 12 bases between. CDR3 in DNA: TGTGCCAGCAGCTTATTAGATCCAATGGAGACCCAGTACTTC. Translation gives CASSLLDPMETQYF.

The chain has TRBV28 and TRBJ1-3; D is uncertain. V lost 7 bases, J lost 4 bases, and 14 bases lay in between. Germline V gene sequence: CDR1 MDHEN, CDR2 SYDVKM. This CDR3 is built from 14 residues. The CDR3: CASIGSGSGNTIYF. The CDR3 coding sequence is TGTGCCAGCATAGGCTCGGGTTCCGGAAACACCATATATTTT.

V and J are TRBV10-2 and TRBJ2-7; a possible D gene is TRBD2 (6 bases). The CDR3 consists of 17 residues. Per the germline V gene, CDR1 is WSHSY and CDR2 is SAAADI. V lost 0 bases to trimming and J lost 0 bases, with 15 bases between them. CDR3 loop: CASSESGGLASSYEQYV. The DNA for the CDR3 is TGCGCCAGCAGTGAGTCGGGAGGTCTAGCGAGCTCCTACGAGCAGTACGTC.

This rearrangement joins TRBV3-1 (or the pseudogene TRBV3-2) to TRBJ1-1; possibly TRBD1 for D (5 bases). Deletions cut 5 bases from V and 1 base from J, with 8 bases between. The germline V gene encodes CDR1 LGHDT and CDR2 YNNKEL (reference sequence). The CDR3 extends over 13 amino acids. This CDR3 reads CASSSGGNTEAFF. In DNA form, the CDR3 reads TGTGCCAGCAGCTCCGGGGGGAACACTGAAGCTTTCTTT.

This clone appeared once. The V and J genes are TRBV2 and TRBJ1-2; 8 bases line up with TRBD1. CDR1 is SNHLY, CDR2 FYNNEI, per germline. Losses at the gene ends were 6 bases for V and 5 bases for J; bases not matched to a gene: 8. The CDR3 length is 14 residues. The CDR3 here is CASRGDRGAYGYTF. DNA for the CDR3: TGTGCCAGCAGGGGCGACAGGGGAGCATATGGCTACACCTTC.

The V gene is TRBV6-1, the J gene TRBJ2-3, with TRBD1 matching 8 bases. CDR1 is MNHNS, CDR2 SASEGT, per germline. Losses at the gene ends were 6 bases for V and 2 bases for J; bases not matched to a gene: 7. CDR3 size: 15 residues. The CDR3 spells CASSLDRGHTDTQYF. As DNA, the CDR3 is TGTGCCAGCAGCCTTGACAGGGGACACACAGATACGCAGTATTTT.

The V call is TRBV3-1 (or the pseudogene TRBV3-2), the J call TRBJ2-5; TRBD2 might be the D (5 bases). The CDR3 contains 15 residues. Germline CDR1 and CDR2: LGHDT and YNNKEL (reference sequence). Trimming removed 0 bases at V and 3 bases at J, with 11 bases between. The CDR3 loop is CASSQDEEAEETQYF. For the CDR3, the DNA is TGTGCCAGCAGCCAAGATGAGGAGGCCGAAGAGACCCAGTACTTC.

The sample holds one count of this clone. The chain links TRBV7-2 to TRBJ1-2; tentatively, D is TRBD1 (6 bases). Trimming removed 4 bases at V and 4 bases at J, with 22 bases between. Germline V gives CDR1 SGHTA, CDR2 FQGNSA. The CDR3 is 17 amino acids. CDR3 nucleotides: TGTGCCAGCAGCTCCTTTTCAGGGGCATCAGATTTCTATGGCTACACCTTC. It specifies CASSSFSGASDFYGYTF.

The rearrangement links TRBV18 to TRBJ1-4; 8 bases are a match to TRBD1. V was clipped by 3 bases and J by 2 bases; unmatched bases: 2. The CDR3 consists of 15 residues. Per the germline V gene, CDR1 is KGHSH and CDR2 is LQKENI. For the CDR3, the DNA is TGTGCCAGCTCACCCAACAGGGGGACTAATGAAAAACTGTTTTTT. Translating gives CASSPNRGTNEKLFF.

This chain links TRBV6-5 with TRBJ1-5; D gene unclear. The CDR3 contains 14 residues. Per the germline V gene, CDR1 is MNHEY and CDR2 is SVGAGI. Trimming cost V 0 bases and J 5 bases, with 8 bases left between them. The CDR3 region has the DNA TGTGCCAGCAGTTACTCGAGAGGTTATCAGCCCCAGCATTTT. Translated, it gives CASSYSRGYQPQHF.

The rearrangement links TRBV10-3 to TRBJ2-7; 9 bases line up with TRBD1. Looked up from germline, CDR1 is ENHRY and CDR2 is SYGVKD. The CDR3 consists of 15 residues. The V and J ends lost 6 bases and 0 bases, in that order; junction bases with no gene match: 6. The chain's CDR3 is CAIRGQGISSYEQYF. The CDR3 coding sequence is TGTGCCATCAGGGGACAGGGAATCAGCTCCTACGAGCAGTACTTC.

The CDR3 DNA sequence: TGTGCCAGCAGCCAAGCAGGGGCCAGCACCGGGGAGCTGTTTTTT. This encodes CASSQAGASTGELFF. V is TRBV4-2 and J is TRBJ2-2, with D tentatively TRBD1 (6 bases). Trimming stripped 1 base from V and 4 bases from J, with 10 bases between. Germline CDR1 is LGHNA and CDR2 is YNFKEQ. CDR3 size: 15 residues.